This T cell receptor (beta chain) was sequenced for a study of T cell responses to AZD1222 COVID-19 vaccine (dated by TCRdb to about 2021). Turning to the overall study: AZD1222 recipients with second doses at about 4 weeks or about 12 weeks were pooled, because spike-specific TCR depth and breadth did not differ between schedules. A total of roughly 240 trial participants underwent TCR sequencing, of whom about 210 received two doses of AZD1222 and about 25 received two doses of the MenACWY control vaccine. Trial participants were enrolled by age into 18-55, 56-69 and 70-plus year subgroups, with about 150, 28 and 57 TCR-sequenced participants respectively. What the research found in general, with its limitations: Most participants were white British and females outnumbered males, and the authors suggested that clonal diversity may have been underestimated. In the small 56-69-year group, the increase in depth fell short of significance, most likely because of low power. No day 14 peak-response samples were available, so repertoires were characterized only after the peak T cell response. Only a handful of AZD1222 recipients were SARS-CoV-2 seropositive at baseline, limiting conclusions about previously exposed vaccinees. Reportedly, almost half of the unique spike-specific TCRs recognized epitopes lying outside the regions that are mutated in the B.1.351 and B.1.1.7 variants. After two AZD1222 doses, spike-specific TCR breadth and depth were significantly higher than at day 0 and than in MenACWY recipients. The vaccine-associated CD4 TCRs covered the entire spike protein, and the dominant responses fell in regions 160-218 and 743-854.

The sample's time point, from its label and the paper: baseline before first vaccination. Vaccinee samples were obtained from the UK trials COV001 and COV002, which included a single-blind randomized controlled phase 2/3 trial of AZD1222 (ChAdOx1 nCoV-19) in healthy adults. For TCRbeta chain sequencing, PBMC samples were collected from trial participants at day 0 and at day 28 after the second dose. Notes on this clone: This receptor's antigen is unknown. Base-call qualities are not available, and no considerably larger clone is one nucleotide away.

From the cysteine up to the phenylalanine, the CDR3 has a length of 13 residues. The retained sequence is limited to the CDR3, 39 bases, with the frame set at the first base. The V end gives up 6 bases and the J end 5 bases, leaving 6 bases in the junction not matched to a gene. The CDR3 regions of human TCRbeta chains were analyzed by immunosequencing. On the study's bioinformatics: Repertoire TCRs were matched against a reference library of SARS-CoV-2-specific TCRs generated with the MIRA antigen-specificity platform. Breadth was defined as the fraction of unique TCRs that were SARS-CoV-2-associated, and depth was defined as the fraction of total T cells that were SARS-CoV-2-associated. Using the MIRA data, each spike-specific TCR was mapped to the spike region that the TCR reacts to and placed in a CD4 or CD8 class. Log10-transformed breadth and depth values were compared by one-way ANOVA with Sidak's multiple comparisons tests. Sourced from immuneACCESS, this table was stored by TCRdb with only in-frame sequences that have V and J called. A share of the clones is absent; for the studies checked, an unresolved V gene accounts for under half, and the remainder has no known explanation. V, J and clone size are taken as reported in that table, and D and trimming were inferred from the DNA itself. The sample table records 120,000 or so clones; about 87% of these occur just once. The ten largest make up about 5% of the sample.

The TCR originated in an adult in good health. This sample comprised peripheral blood, obtained on day 0 of AZD1222 vaccination. The chain employs TRBV12-3 or TRBV12-4 and TRBJ1-1; TRBD1 fits 7 bases in the junction. In nucleotide form, the sequence is TGTGCCAGCAGACCGACAGGGAGGACTGAAGCTTTCTTT. Translated, this gives CASRPTGRTEAFF.